One and the same sample provided the 30 T cell receptor beta chains below, sequenced in a study of blood T cell repertoires in COVID-19. Sequenced by immunoSEQ multiplex PCR; TCRdb stores in-frame clones only, minus some. The profile covers under 35,000 clones, with about 88% appearing a single time and more than 7% taken by the ten largest. Sequences were obtained from peripheral blood. The receptor source for this set is a woman aged 50 to 60 with active COVID-19.

V is TRBV2 and J is TRBJ2-7; TRBD2 matches 14 bases. CDR1 SNHLY and CDR2 FYNNEI come from the germline V gene. The CDR3 spans 15 residues. V dropped 4 bases and J dropped 3; count of bases not matched to a gene: 2. CDR3 in DNA: TGTGCCAGCAGTGGGGGACTAGCGGGAGTCTACGAGCAGTACTTC. Protein product: CASSGGLAGVYEQYF.

The chain links TRBV12-3 or TRBV12-4 to TRBJ2-5, with 7 nucleotides matching TRBD1. CDR3 length: 13 residues. The J segment lost 4 bases and the V segment lost 7 bases, leaving 6 bases of the junction unmatched. The CDR3 here is CASTRGQGETQYF. DNA of the CDR3: TGTGCCAGCACTAGGGGGCAGGGAGAGACCCAGTACTTC.

The chain employs TRBV28 and TRBJ1-6; D not certain. V lost 6 bases to trimming and J lost 0 bases, with 3 bases between them. This CDR3 is 13 amino acids long. Looked up from germline, CDR1 is MDHEN and CDR2 is SYDVKM. The CDR3 is CASSRSYNSPLHF. Here the CDR3 DNA reads TGTGCCAGCAGCCGCTCCTATAATTCACCCCTCCACTTT.

The genes are TRBV10-3 and TRBJ2-7; 8 bases fit TRBD1. Germline assignment: CDR1 ENHRY and CDR2 SYGVKD. The CDR3 is 13 residues long. The junction had 4 bases not matched to a gene; V was cut back by 4 bases and J by 5 bases. The CDR3 nucleotides are TGTGCCATCAGTGCAACAGGGGGACACGAGCAGTACTTC. Protein sequence: CAISATGGHEQYF.

V gene TRBV25-1 combines with J gene TRBJ2-1; D uncertain. CDR1 and CDR2 from the germline V gene are MGHDK and SYGVNS. The CDR3 has 11 residues. V lost 4 bases and J 10 bases, leaving 8 bases between the germline ends. The CDR3 spells CASSATREQFF. DNA of the CDR3: TGTGCCAGCAGTGCCACGAGGGAGCAGTTCTTC.

In this sample, this clone turned up once. The chain couples TRBV4-2 to TRBJ2-6; a weak D match, TRBD1 (7 bases). Trimming cost V 4 bases and J 0 bases, with 13 bases left between them. The V gene's germline CDR1 is LGHNA and CDR2 YNFKEQ. The CDR3 extends over 17 amino acids. CDR3 nucleotides: TGTGCCAGCAGCCGCGGGACAGCGAACTCTGGGGCCAACGTCCTGACTTTC. Protein sequence: CASSRGTANSGANVLTF.

The J gene is TRBJ1-3, the V gene TRBV27; TRBD1 is a possible D gene (5 bases). This CDR3 is 15 amino acids long. Germline V gives CDR1 MNHEY, CDR2 SMNVEV (reference sequence). V was trimmed by 5 bases and J by 0 bases, leaving 11 bases between them. CDR3 in amino acids: CASSLGQHSGNTIYF. In nucleotides, the CDR3 is TGTGCCAGCAGTCTAGGACAACACTCTGGAAACACCATATATTTT.

The chain combines TRBV9 with TRBJ2-5; the match to TRBD1 covers 8 bases. V gave up 0 bases and J gave up 5 bases; unmatched junction bases: 6. The CDR3 runs 15 residues. Germline V gene sequence: CDR1 SGDLS, CDR2 YYNGEE. The CDR3 reads CASSVGTGFQETQYF. CDR3 DNA sequence: TGTGCCAGCAGCGTAGGGACAGGGTTTCAGGAGACCCAGTACTTC.

The chain combines TRBV27 with TRBJ1-2, with 9 bases lining up with TRBD1. The CDR3 covers 16 residues. Per the germline V gene, CDR1 is MNHEY and CDR2 is SMNVEV (reference sequence). J gave up 2 bases and V 2 bases, and 6 bases lay outside the gene matches. The CDR3 is CASSLRLGTGNYGYTF. CDR3 bases: TGTGCCAGCAGTTTAAGGCTCGGGACAGGGAACTATGGCTACACCTTC.

J is TRBJ2-7 and V is TRBV5-1, with TRBD2 matching over 12 bases. The CDR3 extends over 15 amino acids. The J segment lost 7 bases and the V segment lost 3 bases, leaving 8 bases of the junction unmatched. Germline V lookup: CDR1 SGHRS, CDR2 YFSETQ. The DNA of the CDR3 is TGCGCCAGCAGCTGGGACGGCGGACTAGCGGGGGAGCAGTACTTC. Protein sequence: CASSWDGGLAGEQYF.

The chain uses TRBV5-1 and TRBJ2-1; TRBD2 matches at 10 bases. Germline V lookup: CDR1 SGHRS, CDR2 YFSETQ. The ends lost 2 bases at V and 10 bases at J; junction bases unmatched: 9. The CDR3 totals 15 residues. CDR3 DNA sequence: TGCGCCAGCAGCTTTCTCGGGACTAGCGACGGGGAGCAGTTCTTC. Protein: CASSFLGTSDGEQFF.

This chain joins TRBV11-2 and TRBJ1-1; 8 bases are a match to TRBD1. The CDR3 is made up of 14 amino acids. Germline-derived CDR1 and CDR2 are SGHAT and FQNNGV. V lost 1 base to trimming and J lost 4 bases; unmatched junction nucleotides: 2. The CDR3 coding sequence is TGTGCCAGCAGCTTAGGGACAGGGTTCACTGAAGCTTTCTTT. Translation: CASSLGTGFTEAFF.

The chain couples TRBV7-2 to TRBJ2-1; 7 bases map to TRBD1. CDR1 and CDR2 (germline): SGHTA, FQGNSA. The CDR3 has 14 residues. The V gene end was trimmed by 6 bases and the J gene end by 10 bases; junction bases not matched to a gene: 12. The CDR3 spells CASRPLTGLGEQFF. The CDR3 DNA reads TGTGCCAGCAGACCTTTGACAGGGTTGGGCGAGCAGTTCTTC.

This sequence joins TRBV24-1 and TRBJ1-1, with 8 bases lining up with TRBD1. V lost 2 bases to trimming and J lost 3 bases; unmatched junction nucleotides: 4. The length of the CDR3 is 15 residues. From germline, CDR1 is KGHDR and CDR2 SFDVKD. The CDR3 sequence: CATSDSGTGDTEAFF. The CDR3 DNA is TGTGCCACCAGTGATTCCGGGACAGGTGACACTGAAGCTTTCTTT.

The table lists this clone with a count of one. The chain has TRBV27 and TRBJ2-1; TRBD2 matches at 8 bases. The V gene's germline CDR1 is MNHEY and CDR2 SMNVEV (reference sequence). The CDR3 totals 14 residues. Trimming took 6 bases from V and 3 from J; bases not matched to a gene: 4. In DNA, the CDR3 is TGTGCCAGCAGCCCCGGGACTAGCTACAATGAGCAGTTCTTC. Its protein is CASSPGTSYNEQFF.

A remark on this clone: The sample has other DNA sequences that encode this CDR3 too. This chain uses TRBV19 with TRBJ2-7, with 9 bases fitting TRBD1. The V gene's germline CDR1 is LNHDA and CDR2 SQIVND (reference sequence). The CDR3 extends over 15 amino acids. The V and J ends lost 5 bases and 1 base, in that order; junction bases with no gene match: 6. CDR3 residues: CASSLGQGLSYEQYF. CDR3 DNA: TGTGCCAGTAGTCTTGGACAGGGGTTATCCTACGAGCAGTACTTC.

The V and J genes are TRBV7-3 and TRBJ2-1; D perhaps matches TRBD2 (7 bases). The CDR3 contains 13 residues. Germline loops: CDR1 SGHTA, CDR2 FQGTGA. The V end lost 0 bases, the J end lost 12 bases, and 12 bases lay between the germline ends. CDR3 sequence reads: CASSLTRGGRQFF. The CDR3 DNA reads as TGTGCCAGCAGCTTAACTAGGGGGGGAAGGCAGTTCTTC.

The rearrangement uses TRBV5-4 and TRBJ1-2; D might be TRBD1 (5 bases). Trimming removed 4 bases from V and 6 bases from J, with 13 bases in between. The CDR3 consists of 13 residues. CDR1 is SGHNT, CDR2 YYREEE, per germline (reference sequence). For the CDR3, the DNA is TGTGCCAGCAGCACCCGTCCAGGGCATGGCTACACCTTC. It translates to CASSTRPGHGYTF.

V gene TRBV3-1 (or the pseudogene TRBV3-2) combines with J gene TRBJ2-5; no reliable D call. The V end was cut by 5 bases, the J end by 3 bases, with 7 bases between. The CDR3 contains 12 residues. Looked up from germline, CDR1 is LGHDT and CDR2 is YNNKEL (reference sequence). The CDR3 nucleotides are TGTGCCAGCAGCAACAGTGAAGAGACCCAGTACTTC. This sequence encodes CASSNSEETQYF.

This chain links TRBV29-1 with TRBJ2-7; D gene ambiguous. V gave up 6 bases and J gave up 1 base, with 16 bases separating them. CDR1 SQVTM and CDR2 ANQGSEA come from the germline V gene. The CDR3 contains 14 residues. CDR3 residues: CSVSPNRQSYEQYF. For the CDR3, the DNA is TGCAGCGTCAGCCCGAACCGACAATCCTACGAGCAGTACTTC.

About this clone: Other nucleotide sequences from this sample produce the same CDR3. The rearrangement joins TRBV7-3 to TRBJ2-1, with D perhaps matching TRBD2 (6 bases). This CDR3 has 13 amino acids. Trimming took off 0 bases at V and 8 bases at J, with 8 bases between the two ends. Per germline, CDR1 SGHTA and CDR2 FQGTGA. CDR3 region: CASSLTLADEQFF. For the CDR3, the DNA is TGTGCCAGCAGCTTAACACTAGCAGATGAGCAGTTCTTC.

The rearrangement links TRBV5-6 to TRBJ1-2; D call uncertain. Per the germline V gene, CDR1 is SGHDT and CDR2 is YYEEEE. The V end lost 5 bases, the J end lost 0 bases, and 23 bases lay between the germline ends. The CDR3 runs 18 residues. The CDR3 coding sequence is TGTGCCAGCAGGTTCTCGGCCCGGGGTTCAAAAGCTAACTATGGCTACACCTTC. Amino acid sequence: CASRFSARGSKANYGYTF. Supplemented by reference TRBV5-6 and TRBJ1-2, the full variable domain reads DAGVTQSPTHLIKTRGQQVTLRCSPKSGHDTVSWYQQALGQGPQFIFQYYEEEERQRGNFPDRFSGHQFPNYSSELNVNALLLGDSALYLCASRFSARGSKANYGYTFGSGTRLTVV.

This chain connects TRBV21-1 to TRBJ1-5. TRBV21-1 is tagged as a pseudogene. The CDR3 runs 18 residues. CDR3 region: CASSKGGSRSSSNQPQHF. The DNA for the CDR3 is TGTGCCAGCAGCAAAGGAGGCAGCCGAAGCTCCAGCAATCAGCCCCAGCATTTT.

The chain recombines TRBV29-1 with TRBJ2-7; TRBD2 aligns across 7 bases. This CDR3 spans 12 amino acids. Trimming at V came to 6 bases and at J to 4 bases, leaving 6 bases not matched to a gene. CDR1 SQVTM and CDR2 ANQGSEA come from the germline V gene. For the CDR3, the DNA is TGCAGCGTCGAGGGGAGGGGATACGAGCAGTACTTC. It yields the protein CSVEGRGYEQYF.

The chain has TRBV5-1 and TRBJ1-6; tentative D call: TRBD1 (6 bases). Germline V gives CDR1 SGHRS, CDR2 YFSETQ. The CDR3 contains 15 residues. The V and J ends lost 4 bases and 5 bases respectively, with 13 bases between them. Written as DNA, the CDR3 is TGCGCCAGCAGCCCCGGGGCAGGGGATAATTCACCCCTCCACTTT. It specifies CASSPGAGDNSPLHF.

The rearrangement links TRBV6-5 to TRBJ2-5, with TRBD2 matching over 12 bases. J was trimmed by 0 bases and V by 6 bases; bases with no gene match: 2. Germline values: CDR1 MNHEY, CDR2 SVGAGI. This CDR3 comprises 15 residues. The CDR3 reads CASSRTSGDQETQYF. The DNA of the CDR3 is TGTGCCAGCAGCCGGACTAGCGGGGACCAAGAGACCCAGTACTTC.

The DNA of the CDR3 is TGTGCCAGCAGTTTTTCCGGGGGGAACTATGGCTACACCTTC. Residues: CASSFSGGNYGYTF. This chain uses TRBV28 with TRBJ1-2; maybe TRBD1 (5 bases). The CDR3 has 14 amino acids. Trimming removed 3 bases at V and 2 bases at J, with 10 bases between. Germline CDR1 is MDHEN and CDR2 is SYDVKM.

V is TRBV28 and J is TRBJ2-7; 7 bases are shared with TRBD1. Trimming at V came to 7 bases and at J to 4 bases, leaving 13 bases not matched to a gene. The CDR3 loop spans 15 amino acids. Germline V gene sequence: CDR1 MDHEN, CDR2 SYDVKM. CDR3 nucleotides: TGTGCCAGCAACAGGTTAGGGGGCGGACGGTACGAGCAGTACTTC. It specifies CASNRLGGGRYEQYF. Together with reference TRBV28 and TRBJ2-7, the CDR3 gives the full variable domain: DVKVTQSSRYLVKRTGEKVFLECVQDMDHENMFWYRQDPGLGLRLIYFSYDVKMKEKGDIPEGYSVSREKKERFSLILESASTNQTSMYLCASNRLGGGRYEQYFGPGTRLTVT.

The V gene is TRBV11-1, the J gene TRBJ2-7, with a weak D call TRBD1 (6 bases). V was shortened by 5 bases and J by 0 bases, with 14 bases between the two germline ends. This CDR3 spans 15 amino acids. The germline V gene encodes CDR1 SGHAT and CDR2 FQDESV (reference sequence). CDR3 sequence reads: CASSRHGQNSYEQYF. Here the CDR3 DNA reads TGTGCCAGCAGCCGACACGGACAGAACTCCTACGAGCAGTACTTC.

The CDR3 here is CATSTWTGGFEKLFF. CDR3 DNA sequence: TGTGCCACCAGCACCTGGACAGGGGGCTTTGAAAAACTGTTTTTT. V usage is TRBV15 and J usage is TRBJ1-4; 11 bases map to TRBD1. CDR3 length: 15 amino acids. Trimming cost V 4 bases and J 7 bases; bases outside gene matches: 5. Germline assignment: CDR1 LNHNV and CDR2 YYDKDF (reference sequence).